This T cell receptor beta chain was profiled in a study of T cells in narcolepsy. Across the whole study: Patients with NT1 or NT2 and healthy control donors were enrolled. Findings and limits, study-wide: HCRT-specific and TRIB2-specific autoreactive clonotypes appeared among same-patient CSF and blood CD4+ clonotypes. Autoreactive clonotypes reportedly recurred in blood of same and different patients, not controls.

By sample fraction, this clone is medium-sized. As yet, its antigen is unknown. The germline V gene encodes CDR1 MNHEY and CDR2 SMNVEV (reference sequence). The CDR3 totals 14 residues. Trimming cost V 3 bases and J 0 bases, with 9 bases left between them. Data came from immunoSEQ multiplex PCR; TCRdb stores just in-frame clones and leaves some out. The data contain 1,500 to 2,000 clones, approximately 23% of them seen just once; the ten biggest clones take up approximately 14%. The J gene is TRBJ2-7, the V gene TRBV27, with a tentative D call TRBD1 (5 bases). The source material was cultured CD4+ T cells from cerebrospinal fluid. The TCR comes from a human donor with narcolepsy. CDR3 loop: CASSFSTASYEQYF. In nucleotides, the CDR3 is TGTGCCAGCAGTTTCTCGACAGCCTCCTACGAGCAGTACTTC.